One sample yielded the 21 T cell receptor beta chains listed below, sequenced in a study of T cell clonality in common variable immunodeficiency. TCRdb's copy holds only in-frame clones and misses some; the assay was immunoSEQ multiplex PCR. The sample yields about 34,000 clones, without any singletons. The antigens for these receptors are not known. Study-level findings and limits: Fewer deletions and N-nucleotide insertions were reportedly seen in common variable immunodeficiency TCR beta sequences.

Source material: peripheral blood mononuclear cells. These receptors were collected from a human donor with common variable immunodeficiency.

In the case of this clone: The read gets to within 3 residues of the CDR3 end, and the germline J gene fills in the rest. The chain has TRBV7-3 and TRBJ2-1; 9 nucleotides align to TRBD2. The CDR3 covers 15 residues. Per the germline V gene, CDR1 is SGHTA and CDR2 is FQGTGA. Trimming cost V 2 bases and J 5 bases; bases outside gene matches: 4. CDR3 DNA, as far as it was read: TGTGCCAGCAGCTTAGTAGCGGGAGTTAACAATGAG. It codes for CASSLVAGVNNE. The whole CDR3 reads CASSLVAGVNNEQFF.

This clone has at least ten counts. The CDR3 goes on 3 residues after the read ends, and that part is filled in from the germline J gene. The chain recombines TRBV19 with TRBJ2-2; 7 bases match TRBD1. From germline, CDR1 is LNHDA and CDR2 SQIVND (reference sequence). This CDR3 contains 17 residues. J was trimmed by 6 bases and V by 5 bases; bases with no gene match: 15. CDR3 sequence: CASSSGTAKDRPGELFF. The sequenced part of the CDR3 DNA is TGTGCCAGTAGTTCAGGGACAGCTAAGGACAGACCCGGGGAG.

Worth noting for this clone: Read sequence stops 3 residues before the CDR3 end, and the germline J gene provides the missing end. V is TRBV19 and J is TRBJ1-1; 8 positions match TRBD1. The V gene end was trimmed by 6 bases and the J gene end by 1 base; junction bases not matched to a gene: 10. Germline CDR1 LNHDA, CDR2 SQIVND (reference sequence). The CDR3 loop spans 16 amino acids. The CDR3 bases that were read are TGTGCCAGTAGCACCTCCAGGGGACAGGCGAACACTGAA. Residues: CASSTSRGQANTE. The CDR3, in full, reads CASSTSRGQANTEAFF.

This clone was seen at least ten times. With the read ending 3 residues before the CDR3 end, the germline J gene is used to fill in that end. This chain joins TRBV19 and TRBJ1-1; TRBD1 aligns across 9 bases. This CDR3 is built from 14 residues. CDR1 and CDR2 (germline): LNHDA, SQIVND (reference sequence). V was pared by 5 bases and J by 5 bases, with 6 bases of the junction left unmatched. The CDR3 spells CASSVGQGWTEAFF. The covered CDR3 bases are TGTGCCAGTAGTGTCGGACAGGGGTGGACTGAA.

The table lists this clone with many counts. The CDR3 sequence is CSAPDRIYGYTF. CDR3 DNA (partial): TGCAGTGCTCCGGACAGGATCTATGGC. The J gene is TRBJ1-2, the V gene TRBV20-1, with 7 bases fitting TRBD1. The CDR3 end lies 3 residues beyond the end of the read and is filled in from the germline J gene. J gave up 4 bases and V 5 bases, and 4 bases lay outside the gene matches. Germline CDR1 DFQATT, CDR2 SNEGSKA (reference sequence). This CDR3 contains 12 residues.

This clone was counted many times. The read terminates 3 residues before the CDR3 end, so the remaining end is supplied by the germline J gene. The rearrangement uses TRBV19 and TRBJ1-1; TRBD1 matches 9 bases. The CDR3 runs 13 residues. Germline assignment: CDR1 LNHDA and CDR2 SQIVND (reference sequence). CDR3 bases read: TGTGCCAGTAGTATAGTCTCGGGACAGGGA. Its translation is CASSIVSGQG. In full, the CDR3 reads CASSIVSGQGAFF.

This clone was picked up many times. The read terminates 3 residues before the CDR3 end, so the remaining end is supplied by the germline J gene. This chain joins TRBV28 and TRBJ2-7, with 9 bases fitting TRBD1. The CDR3 contains 14 residues. Germline V gene lookup returns CDR1 MDHEN and CDR2 SYDVKM. Trimming removed 6 bases from V and 6 bases from J; junction bases left unmatched: 9. The part of the CDR3 DNA that was read is TGTGCCAGCAGCCGGGACAGGGTTTCGTCCGAG. Protein product: CASSRDRVSSE. The full CDR3 is CASSRDRVSSEQYF.

As concerns this clone: The CDR3 end is not reached by the read, which stops 3 residues before it; the germline J gene fills it in. The chain couples TRBV20-1 to TRBJ1-5; 7 positions agree with TRBD1. The CDR3 runs to 15 residues. Germline values: CDR1 DFQATT, CDR2 SNEGSKA (reference sequence). V trimming: 0 bases; J trimming: 4 bases; junction bases outside the gene matches: 6. CDR3 region: CSAREGIQGNQPQHF. The sequenced CDR3 bases are TGCAGTGCTAGAGAGGGGATACAGGGGAATCAGCCC.

In regard to this clone: The read gets to within 3 residues of the CDR3 end, and the germline J gene fills in the rest. The chain carries TRBV11-3 and TRBJ1-1; D call uncertain. Looked up from germline, CDR1 is SGHNT and CDR2 is YENEEA. Deletions cut 4 bases from V and 1 base from J, with 7 bases between. CDR3 size: 13 residues. CDR3 sequence reads: CASSSYRNTEAFF. The part of the CDR3 DNA that was read is TGTGCCAGCAGCTCGTACAGGAACACTGAA.

This clone has just a few counts. The CDR3 goes on 3 residues after the read ends, and that part is filled in from the germline J gene. This chain connects TRBV6-2 or TRBV6-3 to TRBJ1-1, with TRBD1 matching 7 bases. CDR3 size: 16 residues. V dropped 2 bases and J dropped 4; count of bases not matched to a gene: 10. Germline assignment: CDR1 MNHEY and CDR2 SVGEGT. The CDR3 loop is CASSYPTDRVATEAFF. CDR3 bases read: TGTGCCAGCAGTTACCCCACCGACAGGGTGGCCACTGAA.

This clone was seen repeatedly, ten times or more. The read falls 3 residues short of the CDR3 end, and the missing part is taken from the germline J gene. This chain joins TRBV9 and TRBJ2-5, with no clear D. V dropped 0 bases and J dropped 2 bases, with 5 bases sitting between them. Germline V CDR1 and CDR2: SGDLS, YYNGEE. This CDR3 spans 13 amino acids. The CDR3 bases that were read are TGTGCCAGCAGCGTAGCAGATCAAGAGACC. Its translation is CASSVADQET. The CDR3 reads in full as CASSVADQETQYF.

This clone was recorded at least ten times. The sequenced CDR3 bases are TGTGCCAGCAGCCCCGGGACAGGGACCTACAATGAG. This sequence encodes CASSPGTGTYNE. The CDR3 as a whole reads CASSPGTGTYNEQFF. This chain links TRBV7-7 with TRBJ2-1, with 9 bases aligning to TRBD1. Coverage ceases 3 residues before the CDR3 finishes, and the germline J gene fills in the end. V lost 5 bases, J lost 2 bases, and 4 bases stayed unmatched. This CDR3 region has 15 residues. From germline, CDR1 is SSHAT and CDR2 FNYEAQ (reference sequence).

This clone was observed many times. The sequenced part of the CDR3 DNA is TGTGCCAGCAGCTCACGGCGACTAGCGAACCCCAATGAG. Translating gives CASSSRRLANPNE. In full, the CDR3 reads CASSSRRLANPNEQFF. The chain uses TRBV5-4 and TRBJ2-1; 8 bases fit TRBD2. The read ends 3 residues shy of where the CDR3 ends; the end is completed using the germline J gene. This CDR3 is built from 16 residues. In germline, CDR1 is SGHNT, CDR2 YYREEE (reference sequence). Germline trimming cut 3 bases from V and 6 bases from J; bases unmatched to any gene: 11. Full variable domain (remainder filled in from reference TRBV5-4 and TRBJ2-1): ETGVTQSPTHLIKTRGQQVTLRCSSQSGHNTVSWYQQALGQGPQFIFQYYREEENGRGNFPPRFSGLQFPNYSSELNVNALELDDSALYLCASSSRRLANPNEQFFGPGTRLTVL.

The sequenced CDR3 bases are TGTGCCAGTACCCCTGTCGACAGGGGAATTGAAAAA. This codes for CASTPVDRGIEK. The entire CDR3 reads CASTPVDRGIEKLFF. The chain carries TRBV19 and TRBJ1-4, with TRBD1 matching 8 bases. The CDR3 end falls 3 residues outside the read, so it is completed with the germline J gene. CDR3 length equals 15 residues. V was clipped by 7 bases and J by 7 bases; unmatched bases: 11. In germline, CDR1 is LNHDA, CDR2 SQIVND (reference sequence).

This clone was picked up many times. The CDR3 is cut off 3 residues early in the read; its end comes from the germline J gene. The chain links TRBV19 to TRBJ2-3; TRBD2 aligns across 10 bases. J was trimmed by 0 bases and V by 5 bases; bases with no gene match: 5. The length of the CDR3 is 16 residues. The germline gives CDR1 LNHDA, CDR2 SQIVND (reference sequence). Here the CDR3 reads CASSSETSGSTDTQYF. CDR3 DNA (partial): TGTGCCAGTAGTTCGGAGACTAGCGGGAGCACAGATACG.

This clone was found many times. Read data end 3 residues before the CDR3 end; the end is taken from the germline J gene. The J gene is TRBJ2-1, the V gene TRBV27, with D uncertain. V shed 4 bases and J shed 8 bases, with 6 bases lying between them. CDR3 length: 11 residues. Germline CDR1 is MNHEY and CDR2 is SMNVEV (reference sequence). The sequenced CDR3 bases are TGTGCCAGCAGTTATGCGGATGAG. It specifies CASSYADE. The CDR3 in its entirety is CASSYADEQFF.

This clone was seen at least ten times. The CDR3 end falls 3 residues outside the read, so it is completed with the germline J gene. The rearrangement links TRBV2 to TRBJ2-5, with D uncertain. V was trimmed by 4 bases and J by 1 base, leaving 16 bases between them. The CDR3 extends over 16 amino acids. Germline CDR1 SNHLY, CDR2 FYNNEI. Incomplete CDR3 DNA: TGTGCCAGCAGTGGTCTGTTAGGGCAGACCCAAGAGACC. Its protein product is CASSGLLGQTQET. The complete CDR3 sequence is CASSGLLGQTQETQYF.

This clone was counted between two and nine times. The CDR3 goes on 3 residues after the read ends, and that part is filled in from the germline J gene. The V gene is TRBV11-2, the J gene TRBJ2-7, with D uncertain. Looked up from germline, CDR1 is SGHAT and CDR2 is FQNNGV. CDR3 length equals 14 residues. Trimming stripped 2 bases from V and 4 bases from J, with 12 bases between. The DNA read from the CDR3 is TGTGCCAGCAGCTTAAACCCCGCAGTATACGAG. It translates to CASSLNPAVYE. From start to end, the CDR3 is CASSLNPAVYEQYF.

In this sample, this clone turned up many times. From the germline J gene comes the end of the CDR3, since the read stops 3 residues before it. The chain employs TRBV6-1 and TRBJ1-5; 11 bases fit TRBD1. Germline trimming cut 4 bases from V and 7 bases from J; bases unmatched to any gene: 0. Per germline, CDR1 MNHNS and CDR2 SASEGT. This CDR3 has 13 amino acids. CDR3 in amino acids: CASSGDRGQPQHF. The sequenced CDR3 bases are TGTGCCAGCAGTGGGGACAGGGGGCAGCCC.

With respect to this clone: The read ends 3 residues before the CDR3 terminus; that terminus is restored from the germline J gene. This chain joins TRBV13 and TRBJ2-2; 10 nucleotides agree with TRBD1. After removal of 5 bases from V and 4 bases from J, the junction contained 7 bases not matched to a gene. This CDR3 comprises 16 residues. CDR1 and CDR2 (germline): PRHDT, FYEKMQ (reference sequence). This CDR3 reads CASSLDRGVSTGELFF. The covered CDR3 bases are TGTGCCAGCAGCCTGGACAGGGGGGTATCCACCGGGGAG.

This clone came up a few times. The read ends 3 residues early relative to the CDR3; the germline J gene fills the gap. The V gene is TRBV20-1, the J gene TRBJ1-1; D uncertain. Trimming pared 0 bases from V and 2 bases from J, leaving 10 bases between. This CDR3 has 14 amino acids. Germline loops: CDR1 DFQATT, CDR2 SNEGSKA (reference sequence). The CDR3 protein is CSARDPTGNTEAFF. CDR3 bases read: TGCAGTGCTAGAGATCCGACGGGTAACACTGAA.